Shown below are 28 T cell receptor beta chains from a single sample sequenced in a study of CD8 T cells in Susac syndrome. The RNA, about 0.5 to 1 ug, was put through reverse transcription using random hexamers. TCRdb ran MiXCR on the immunoSEQ multiplex PCR reads and lists one entry per CDR3 protein. In the table there are approximately 170,000 distinct CDR3 sequences, under 95% of which are singletons. The material sequenced was CD4+ T cells from PBMCs. The receptor source for this set is a human donor in good health.

The chain uses TRBV5-1 and TRBJ1-5, with 8 bases fitting TRBD1. Trimming removed 0 bases from V and 6 bases from J; junction bases left unmatched: 8. Germline V CDR1 and CDR2: SGHRS, YFSETQ. This CDR3 spans 16 amino acids. The CDR3 spells CASSLDPGGMSQPQHF. The CDR3 DNA reads TGCGCCAGCAGCTTGGATCCAGGGGGCATGTCTCAGCCCCAGCATTTT. Combining the CDR3 with reference TRBV5-1 and TRBJ1-5 gives the whole variable domain KAGVTQTPRYLIKTRGQQVTLSCSPISGHRSVSWYQQTPGQGLQFLFEYFSETQRNKGNFPGRFSGRQFSNSRSEMNVSTLELGDSALYLCASSLDPGGMSQPQHFGDGTRLSIL.

The chain joins TRBV4-1 to TRBJ1-3; TRBD1 is a possible D gene (5 bases). CDR1 MGHRA and CDR2 YSYEKL come from the germline V gene. V lost 4 bases and J lost 0, with 10 bases in between. The CDR3 has 15 amino acids. The CDR3 reads CASSRGQISGNTIYF. The CDR3 region has the DNA TGCGCCAGCAGCCGAGGACAAATCTCTGGAAACACCATATATTTT.

This clonotype was seen only once. The J gene is TRBJ2-7, the V gene TRBV23-1; the match to TRBD1 covers 12 bases. TRBV23-1 is treated as an ORF (open reading frame) with a function not yet certain. J lost 2 bases, V lost 8 bases, and 16 bases had no gene match. This CDR3 contains 18 residues. CDR3 in DNA: TGCGCCAGCGGGCCGTCGGGACAGGGGGCCCATCACGCCTACGAGCAGTACTTC. It yields the protein CASGPSGQGAHHAYEQYF.

V is TRBV5-1 and J is TRBJ2-2, with D unresolved. Germline V gene lookup returns CDR1 SGHRS and CDR2 YFSETQ. This CDR3 is built from 13 residues. Trimming pared 6 bases from V and 2 bases from J, leaving 8 bases between. CDR3 amino acids: CASNGLNTGELFF. In nucleotides, the CDR3 is TGCGCCAGCAACGGCCTTAACACCGGGGAGCTGTTTTTT.

The gene calls are TRBV7-9 and TRBJ1-1; D remains ambiguous. The CDR3 spans 15 residues. Per germline, CDR1 SEHNR and CDR2 FQNEAQ (reference sequence). Trimming cost V 5 bases and J 0 bases, with 13 bases left between them. This CDR3 reads CASSPVRQLNTEAFF. DNA of the CDR3: TGTGCCAGCAGCCCGGTCCGACAATTGAACACTGAAGCTTTCTTT.

The rearrangement links TRBV5-1 to TRBJ1-5; D is perhaps TRBD1 (5 bases). Germline values: CDR1 SGHRS, CDR2 YFSETQ. V lost 4 bases to trimming and J lost 2 bases, with 10 bases between them. The length of the CDR3 is 14 residues. CDR3 DNA: TGCGCCAGCAGCAAGACAGCGGGCAATCAGCCCCAGCATTTT. Its protein is CASSKTAGNQPQHF.

The V call is TRBV12-3 or TRBV12-4, the J call TRBJ2-7; 8 bases match TRBD1. This CDR3 is 15 amino acids long. Trimming cost V 5 bases and J 1 base; bases outside gene matches: 7. CDR3 coding DNA: TGTGCCAGCAGTCATACCGGGACAGGTTCCTACGAGCAGTACTTC. It is translated as CASSHTGTGSYEQYF.

The chain is built from TRBV11-2 and TRBJ2-5, with 9 positions matching TRBD2. The CDR3 has 15 residues. J was trimmed by 5 bases and V by 3 bases; bases with no gene match: 7. CDR1 is SGHAT, CDR2 FQNNGV, per germline. CDR3 residues: CASSFNSGSRETQYF. The DNA for the CDR3 is TGTGCCAGCAGCTTTAATAGCGGGAGCCGGGAGACCCAGTACTTC.

In DNA form, the CDR3 reads TGCAGTGCTCGGGACACGTTCTCTGGGGCCAACGTCCTGACTTTC. This gives the protein CSARDTFSGANVLTF. The chain has TRBV20-1 and TRBJ2-6, with D perhaps matching TRBD1 (6 bases). The germline gives CDR1 DFQATT, CDR2 SNEGSKA (reference sequence). This CDR3 is built from 15 residues. Trimming pared 5 bases from V and 0 bases from J, leaving 11 bases between.

CDR3 sequence reads: CASSSAGTGYYTEAFF. CDR3 DNA sequence: TGCGCCAGCAGCTCGGCCGGGACAGGTTATTACACTGAAGCTTTCTTT. This sequence joins TRBV5-1 and TRBJ1-1; TRBD1 matches at 8 bases. Trimming took 3 bases from V and 3 from J; bases not matched to a gene: 10. This CDR3 has 16 residues. The germline V gene encodes CDR1 SGHRS and CDR2 YFSETQ.

Only a few counts were recorded for this clonotype. J is TRBJ1-5 and V is TRBV7-9; D unclear. The CDR3 covers 13 residues. Germline CDR1 reads SEHNR; CDR2 reads FQNEAQ (reference sequence). Trimming removed 3 bases at V and 6 bases at J, with 9 bases between. CDR3 DNA: TGTGCCAGCAGCTTGGATAGTTCTCAGCCCCAGCATTTT. Translating gives CASSLDSSQPQHF.

V and J are TRBV6-2 or TRBV6-3 and TRBJ1-1; TRBD1 matches 7 bases. The CDR3 consists of 16 residues. After removal of 5 bases from V and 4 bases from J, the junction contained 13 bases not matched to a gene. Germline CDR1 is MNHEY and CDR2 is SVGEGT. CDR3 in amino acids: CASSGQGTVGFTEAFF. The CDR3 DNA reads TGTGCCAGCAGTGGTCAAGGGACAGTTGGTTTCACTGAAGCTTTCTTT.

The chain combines TRBV29-1 with TRBJ2-6; D uncertain. The CDR3 extends over 15 amino acids. Deletions cut 4 bases from V and 0 bases from J, with 10 bases between. Looked up from germline, CDR1 is SQVTM and CDR2 is ANQGSEA. The CDR3 sequence is CSVAPISSGANVLTF. The CDR3 nucleotides are TGCAGCGTTGCTCCCATAAGCTCTGGGGCCAACGTCCTGACTTTC.

The chain combines TRBV18 with TRBJ1-1; maybe TRBD1 (6 bases). The CDR3 runs to 16 residues. The V gene lost 0 bases and the J gene lost 7 bases, with 18 bases spanning the gap. Germline CDR1 KGHSH, CDR2 LQKENI. This CDR3 reads CASSPPASGTRGEAFF. CDR3 sequence (DNA): TGTGCCAGCTCACCACCTGCTTCGGGGACACGGGGTGAAGCTTTCTTT.

The rearrangement links TRBV24-1 to TRBJ2-2, with D uncertain. V was cut by 3 bases and J by 4 bases, with 11 bases left in between. The CDR3 is 15 amino acids. Germline CDR1 and CDR2: KGHDR and SFDVKD. The CDR3 coding sequence is TGTGCCACCAGTGATAGTAAGGGTTCCACCGGGGAGCTGTTTTTT. Translation gives CATSDSKGSTGELFF.

The chain carries TRBV11-2 and TRBJ1-2; no clear D gene. The CDR3 loop spans 16 amino acids. V was trimmed by 1 base and J by 7 bases, leaving 19 bases between them. Per germline, CDR1 SGHAT and CDR2 FQNNGV. The CDR3 DNA follows: TGTGCCAGCAGCTTAGGGAACAATTTCGGCTACGGTGGCTACACCTTC. Amino acids: CASSLGNNFGYGGYTF.

This sequence joins TRBV9 and TRBJ2-7; maybe TRBD1 (6 bases). In germline, CDR1 is SGDLS, CDR2 YYNGEE. The CDR3 is 14 amino acids. The V and J ends lost 0 bases and 2 bases respectively, with 9 bases between them. The CDR3 loop is CASSVAAGAYEQYF. DNA for the CDR3: TGTGCCAGCAGCGTAGCGGCAGGGGCCTACGAGCAGTACTTC.

The chain is built from TRBV7-9 and TRBJ2-3, with 14 bases fitting TRBD2. V shed 3 bases, J shed 4 bases, and the junction held 0 bases outside the gene matches. The CDR3 extends over 15 amino acids. From germline, CDR1 is SEHNR and CDR2 FQNEAQ (reference sequence). The CDR3 protein is CASSLGLAGADTQYF. The CDR3 bases are TGTGCCAGCAGCTTGGGACTAGCGGGAGCAGATACGCAGTATTTT.

The J gene is TRBJ2-2, the V gene TRBV4-1, with D unclear. The length of the CDR3 is 17 residues. Trimming pared 2 bases from V and 2 bases from J, leaving 15 bases between. From germline, CDR1 is MGHRA and CDR2 YSYEKL. The CDR3 DNA follows: TGCGCCAGCAGCCAAATTAACCTCGTCGAAAACACCGGGGAGCTGTTTTTT. Amino acid sequence: CASSQINLVENTGELFF.

This clonotype is a singleton in its sample. This CDR3 reads CASSGTYTEAFF. The CDR3, as DNA: TGTGCCAGCAGCGGGACATACACTGAAGCTTTCTTT. The rearrangement joins TRBV7-9 to TRBJ1-1, with a tentative D call TRBD1 (6 bases). The V end was cut by 5 bases, the J end by 3 bases, with 7 bases between. The CDR3 consists of 12 residues. Germline CDR1 is SEHNR and CDR2 is FQNEAQ (reference sequence).

The chain has TRBV6-5 and TRBJ1-5, with D maybe TRBD1 (5 bases). The V and J ends lost 0 bases and 7 bases respectively, with 13 bases between them. Germline values: CDR1 MNHEY, CDR2 SVGAGI. The CDR3 is made up of 15 amino acids. CDR3 nucleotide sequence: TGTGCCAGCAGTTACTCCCACAGGCATGGCCAGCCCCAGCATTTT. It is translated as CASSYSHRHGQPQHF.

This chain joins TRBV7-2 and TRBJ1-6; the D is unclear. The CDR3 spans 17 residues. In germline, CDR1 is SGHTA, CDR2 FQGNSA. Trimming took 5 bases from V and 0 from J, leaving 14 bases between them. The CDR3 nucleotides are TGTGCCAGCAGCCCCCCACGCCGTAGCTCCTATAATTCACCCCTCCACTTT. It specifies CASSPPRRSSYNSPLHF.

The chain links TRBV5-1 to TRBJ1-6; 10 bases agree with TRBD1. This CDR3 has 15 residues. Per the germline V gene, CDR1 is SGHRS and CDR2 is YFSETQ. With 0 bases clipped from V and 9 bases from J, the junction kept 3 bases outside the gene matches. For the CDR3, the DNA is TGCGCCAGCAGCTTGGGACAGGGGGCTAGTTCACCCCTCCACTTT. Its translation: CASSLGQGASSPLHF.

The V and J genes are TRBV19 and TRBJ2-3; 7 bases align to TRBD1. Germline CDR1 is LNHDA and CDR2 is SQIVND (reference sequence). After removal of 5 bases from V and 2 bases from J, the junction contained 7 bases not matched to a gene. The CDR3 has 15 residues. CDR3 nucleotides: TGTGCCAGTAGTCTCAGACAGGGAGCCACAGATACGCAGTATTTT. Its translation is CASSLRQGATDTQYF. The whole variable domain, filled in from reference TRBV19 and TRBJ2-3, reads DGGITQSPKYLFRKEGQNVTLSCEQNLNHDAMYWYRQDPGQGLRLIYYSQIVNDFQKGDIAEGYSVSREKKESFPLTVTSAQKNPTAFYLCASSLRQGATDTQYFGPGTRLTVL.

CDR3 nucleotide sequence: TGCAGTGCTAGAGATAGGGGGGGCCCCTACAATGAGCAGTTCTTC. Its protein product is CSARDRGGPYNEQFF. The chain uses TRBV20-1 and TRBJ2-1; TRBD2 is a possible D gene (7 bases). This CDR3 is 15 amino acids long. Germline V gene sequence: CDR1 DFQATT, CDR2 SNEGSKA (reference sequence). V was cut by 0 bases and J by 2 bases, with 11 bases left in between.

The V and J genes are TRBV25-1 and TRBJ2-5, with 7 bases fitting TRBD1. Germline assignment: CDR1 MGHDK and CDR2 SYGVNS. The trim removed 5 bases at V and 7 bases at J, leaving 16 bases unmatched. The CDR3 loop spans 16 amino acids. Here the CDR3 DNA reads TGTGCCAGCAGTAGACCCGGGACAGCCGCCTCCAGGACCCAGTACTTC. Protein: CASSRPGTAASRTQYF.

CDR3 nucleotides: TGTGCCAGCAGCTTGGCGAGGGGCAGCCGAAGCGCACTGGAGACCCAGTACTTC. This gives the protein CASSLARGSRSALETQYF. V is TRBV5-6 and J is TRBJ2-5; perhaps D is TRBD1 or TRBD2 (5 bases each). CDR1 is SGHDT, CDR2 YYEEEE, per germline. The CDR3 totals 18 residues. V was trimmed by 0 bases and J by 5 bases, leaving 23 bases between them.

This rearrangement joins TRBV23-1 to TRBJ1-4; no reliable D call. TRBV23-1 is an ORF, and what it does is uncertain. V was trimmed by 0 bases and J by 9 bases, leaving 20 bases between them. The CDR3 has 17 residues. The CDR3 DNA reads TGCGCCAGCAGTCAATCCTCCGCGCCACAACTAATGAAAAAACTGTTTTTT. This encodes CASSQSSAPQLMKKLFF.